This T cell receptor beta chain was observed in a study of molecular identifiers for immune sequencing clone quantification. Study-wide background: For replicates, RNA isolated from roughly 20,000 or 100,000 naive CD8 cells was divided into five portions, of which four were sequenced. Whole-study results and caveats: Among some 990,000 naive cells, as was reported, spiked Jurkat TCR RNA from one cell was detectable. Should identical TCR molecules share a barcode, the sizes of highly expanded clones could be underestimated.

CDR3 size: 17 residues. Looked up from germline, CDR1 is LGHNA and CDR2 is YNFKEQ. Libraries for naive CD8 T cells, which were made from roughly 21,000 to 960,000 sorted cells, drew on 10%, 30% or 50% of the RNA. TCRdb recomputed calls from the PCR reads with MiXCR, one row per CDR3 protein. The sample yields fewer than 350,000 distinct CDR3 sequences, about 22% seen once. In regard to this clonotype: No antigen is known for it. One junction end disagrees with the germline gene, perhaps due to a read error.

The material sequenced was naive CD8+ T cells from blood, with Jurkat cell RNA spiked in. The subset was: FACS-sorted CD8+CD4-CCR7+CD45RA+ naive T cells. The J gene is TRBJ2-7, the V gene TRBV4-2; D is uncertain. The source is a human donor in good health. Some libraries in this study had Jurkat cell RNA spiked in. The chain's CDR3 is CARSQSIVQPLSYEQYF. Here the CDR3 DNA reads TGTGCCCGCAGCCAGTCCATCGTACAGCCCTTATCCTACGAGCAGTACTTC.